Sequencing of this T cell receptor beta chain was carried out in a study of patients and donors after allogeneic stem cell transplantation. This clonotype was seen only a few times. MiXCR, applied by TCRdb to the RT-PCR reads, yields one record per CDR3 protein. The table includes roughly 960,000 distinct CDR3 sequences, approximately 19% detected once. V shed 5 bases and J shed 12 bases, with 20 bases lying between them. This CDR3 spans 15 amino acids. Specimen: blood, either unsorted or a sorted T cell fraction (not recorded which). The chain joins TRBV12-3 or TRBV12-4 to TRBJ2-6; tentatively, D is TRBD1 (6 bases). This TCR derives from a human donor who was either an allogeneic HSCT recipient or a stem cell or donor lymphocyte infusion donor (not recorded which). It is not recorded whose cells these are; they may come from a transplant donor. CDR3 loop: CASSDDRFPFSVLTF. CDR3 coding DNA: TGTGCCAGCAGTGATGACAGGTTCCCCTTCAGCGTCCTGACTTTC.